Following are 31 T cell receptor beta chains from one sample sequenced in a study of metastatic and nonmetastatic thyroid tumors. Patients had received no treatment of any kind before thyroid surgery. TCRdb re-analyzed the PCR reads using MiXCR. This repertoire shows roughly 15,000 clones, about 12% found once; its top ten account for 13% to 15%. The sequenced sample consisted of blood. All receptors derive from a female donor with papillary thyroid cancer or a benign thyroid nodule (not recorded which). Some clones in this sample may be carry-over from other donors' samples.

On this clone itself: An end of the junction does not agree with germline; a read error may underlie this. The V gene is TRBV28, the J gene TRBJ1-5; D not certain. Germline V gives CDR1 MDHEN, CDR2 SYDVKM. The CDR3 contains 14 residues. CDR3 in DNA: TGTGCCAGCAGTTTAACCGGACCAAATCAGCCCAAGCATTTT. Translated: CASSLTGPNQPKHF.

A few counts support this clone. The chain employs TRBV6-1 and TRBJ2-2, with D unclear. Germline V gives CDR1 MNHNS, CDR2 SASEGT. The CDR3 is 17 residues long. The V end was cut by 4 bases, the J end by 1 base, with 16 bases between. The CDR3 is CASSARVTRRNTGELFF. In DNA form, the CDR3 reads TGTGCCAGCAGTGCCCGGGTAACCCGACGGAACACCGGGGAGCTGTTTTTT.

Many counts were recorded for this clone. J is TRBJ2-1 and V is TRBV20-1; TRBD1 matches at 7 bases. Trimming at V came to 0 bases and at J to 0 bases, leaving 5 bases not matched to a gene. The CDR3 is made up of 16 amino acids. Germline assignment: CDR1 DFQATT and CDR2 SNEGSKA (reference sequence). CDR3 coding DNA: TGCAGTGCTAGAGATCCGACAGGGAGCTCCTACAATGAGCAGTTCTTC. Translation: CSARDPTGSSYNEQFF.

In its sample, this clone was seen a few times. The genes are TRBV6-5 and TRBJ2-2, with unresolved D. Trimming pared 2 bases from V and 1 base from J, leaving 14 bases between. The CDR3 has 17 amino acids. CDR1 is MNHEY and CDR2 is SVGAGI in the germline V gene. This CDR3 is CASSYPPQTVNTGELFF. DNA of the CDR3: TGTGCCAGCAGTTACCCCCCCCAGACGGTGAACACCGGGGAGCTGTTTTTT.

The chain joins TRBV6-5 to TRBJ1-6; D remains ambiguous. With 0 bases removed from V and 5 bases from J, the gap between germline ends came to 8 bases. Germline V gives CDR1 MNHEY, CDR2 SVGAGI. The CDR3 contains 15 residues. CDR3 DNA: TGTGCCAGCAGTTACTCGATGGATCATAATTCACCCCTCCACTTT. The encoded protein is CASSYSMDHNSPLHF.

CDR3 nucleotide sequence: TGCAGTGCTATAGGTGCTGGGACAAGCACAGATACGCAGTATTTT. This sequence encodes CSAIGAGTSTDTQYF. The chain is built from TRBV20-1 and TRBJ2-3, with D possibly TRBD1 on 6 matching bases. This CDR3 is built from 15 residues. The germline CDR1 and CDR2 sequences are DFQATT and SNEGSKA (reference sequence). Trimming stripped 4 bases from V and 0 bases from J, with 14 bases between.

This clone was seen at least ten times. V usage is TRBV18 and J usage is TRBJ2-3, with D perhaps matching TRBD2 (6 bases). Per the germline V gene, CDR1 is KGHSH and CDR2 is LQKENI. Between the trimmed V and J ends, which lost 2 bases and 3 bases, there was a span of 12 bases. There are 15 residues in the CDR3. The CDR3 DNA reads TGTGCCAGCTCACCAAGGGAGGAGGGGACAGATACGCAGTATTTT. It is translated as CASSPREEGTDTQYF.

This clone was recorded at least ten times. The identical CDR3 is also encoded by other nucleotide sequences in the sample. The chain links TRBV18 to TRBJ1-2, with D hard to call. The CDR3 runs 13 residues. CDR1 is KGHSH, CDR2 LQKENI, per germline. The germline V and J ends were trimmed by 6 bases and 0 bases, with 8 bases remaining between them. CDR3 DNA: TGTGCCAGCTCTGCCGTTACTAACTATGGCTACACCTTC. Translation gives CASSAVTNYGYTF.

In its sample, this clone is medium-sized. The chain uses TRBV10-3 and TRBJ2-7; 11 bases fit TRBD2. The CDR3 has 14 amino acids. Germline CDR1 and CDR2: ENHRY and SYGVKD. With 3 bases clipped from V and 4 bases from J, the junction kept 2 bases outside the gene matches. CDR3 in amino acids: CAISETSGSYEQYF. CDR3 in DNA: TGTGCCATCAGTGAAACTAGCGGGAGTTACGAGCAGTACTTC.

Of note for this clone: The CDR3 does not close with the conserved phenylalanine or tryptophan, likely indicating a read error. The chain has TRBV11-2 and TRBJ2-7; perhaps TRBD1 as D (6 bases). Germline values: CDR1 SGHAT, CDR2 FQNNGV. Between the trimmed V and J ends, which lost 1 base and 3 bases, there was a span of 16 bases. CDR3 length: 16 residues. Written as DNA, the CDR3 is TGTGCCAGCAGCTTAGTCGAGGGGACAAGGGGCTACGAGCAGTACTCC. As protein: CASSLVEGTRGYEQYS.

In this sample, this clone turned up many times. The chain links TRBV4-1 to TRBJ2-2; D may be TRBD2 (5 bases). CDR1 is MGHRA and CDR2 is YSYEKL in the germline V gene. This CDR3 comprises 17 residues. Trimming removed 0 bases at V and 2 bases at J, with 13 bases between. The CDR3 bases are TGCGCCAGCAGCCAAGAAGGGTGGACTTCTAACACCGGGGAGCTGTTTTTT. Its translation: CASSQEGWTSNTGELFF.

This clone was detected ten times or more. The chain uses TRBV28 and TRBJ1-1, with unresolved D. The CDR3 covers 15 residues. Between the trimmed V and J ends, which lost 2 bases and 1 base, there was a span of 11 bases. The germline V gene encodes CDR1 MDHEN and CDR2 SYDVKM. As DNA, the CDR3 is TGTGCCAGCAGTTTAACGTCAGCCAAGAACACTGAAGCTTTCTTT. Amino acids: CASSLTSAKNTEAFF.

This clone was recorded many times. The chain employs TRBV15 and TRBJ1-4, with 9 bases fitting TRBD1. V trimming: 4 bases; J trimming: 7 bases; junction bases outside the gene matches: 10. CDR1 is LNHNV, CDR2 YYDKDF, per germline (reference sequence). The CDR3 sequence is 16 residues long. In DNA form, the CDR3 reads TGTGCCACCAGCACCGCAGAACAGGGGGCGGGTGAAAAACTGTTTTTT. This encodes CATSTAEQGAGEKLFF.

Only a few counts were recorded for this clone. The junction does not match germline at one end; this may be a read error. The chain is built from TRBV12-3 or TRBV12-4 and TRBJ2-5, with TRBD1 identical over 8 bases. The CDR3 extends over 14 amino acids. As DNA, the CDR3 is TGTGCCAGCAGTTTTGGGACAGGTCAAGAGACCCGGTACTTC. Translating gives CASSFGTGQETRYF.

This clone was picked up many times. The chain combines TRBV19 with TRBJ1-2; D is ambiguous. CDR1 is LNHDA and CDR2 is SQIVND in the germline V gene (reference sequence). The CDR3 is 16 amino acids. Trimming removed 3 bases at V and 8 bases at J, with 22 bases between. CDR3 nucleotides: TGTGCCAGTAGTATCTATATGTCGGACCATGTTACGGGCTACACCTTC. Translated, it gives CASSIYMSDHVTGYTF.

This clone occurred many times. The rearrangement joins TRBV5-1 to TRBJ2-7; D is perhaps TRBD2 (5 bases). Germline V gene lookup returns CDR1 SGHRS and CDR2 YFSETQ. The CDR3 totals 15 residues. V was trimmed by 1 base and J by 1 base, leaving 12 bases between them. The CDR3 nucleotides read TGCGCCAGCAGCTTGTCCCCCCGGGAATCCTACGAGCAGTACTTC. It encodes CASSLSPRESYEQYF.

This clone is termed medium-sized. The rearrangement links TRBV12-3 or TRBV12-4 to TRBJ1-2; no reliable D call. The CDR3 runs 11 residues. V was clipped by 3 bases and J by 7 bases, with 6 bases between them. The CDR3 region is CASSLGFGYTF. The CDR3 nucleotides are TGTGCCAGCAGTTTGGGGTTTGGCTACACCTTC.

Many counts were recorded for this clone. The chain recombines TRBV4-2 with TRBJ2-5, with D perhaps matching TRBD2 (6 bases). The CDR3 has 19 residues. V lost 4 bases to trimming and J lost 1 base, with 25 bases between them. Per the germline V gene, CDR1 is LGHNA and CDR2 is YNFKEQ. The CDR3 protein is CASSPTPTNPGLLQETQYF. DNA for the CDR3: TGTGCCAGCAGCCCAACCCCGACAAATCCGGGACTCCTCCAAGAGACCCAGTACTTC.

The chain recombines TRBV15 with TRBJ2-3; the D is unclear. Germline CDR1 and CDR2: LNHNV and YYDKDF (reference sequence). The CDR3 contains 14 residues. V was trimmed by 4 bases and J by 4 bases, leaving 12 bases between them. CDR3 DNA sequence: TGTGCCACCAGCATGCGAAGTCAACCAGATACGCAGTATTTT. Amino acid sequence: CATSMRSQPDTQYF.

The chain is built from TRBV6-2 or TRBV6-3 and TRBJ2-1, with a tentative D call TRBD1 (6 bases). Trimming stripped 6 bases from V and 4 bases from J, with 10 bases between. Germline V lookup: CDR1 MNHEY, CDR2 SVGEGT. This CDR3 has 13 amino acids. As DNA, the CDR3 is TGTGCCAGCAGCCAAGGACAGTACAATGAGCAGTTCTTC. Its protein product is CASSQGQYNEQFF.

This clone occurred a few times. This may stem from a read error, because a much larger clone lies one nucleotide away. The rearrangement uses TRBV11-1 and TRBJ2-3; D is undetermined. The germline gives CDR1 SGHAT, CDR2 FQDESV (reference sequence). Trimming stripped 4 bases from V and 1 base from J, with 15 bases between. The CDR3 sequence is 16 residues long. Here the CDR3 reads CASSSTLTEGTDTQYF. CDR3 bases: TGTGCCAGCAGCTCAACACTAACTGAAGGCACAGATACGCAGTATTTT.

This clone was detected ten times or more. The V call is TRBV10-3, the J call TRBJ2-5, with D tentatively TRBD1 (5 bases). The V gene lost 4 bases and the J gene lost 0 bases, with 6 bases spanning the gap. The CDR3 is 13 residues long. Germline CDR1 ENHRY, CDR2 SYGVKD. The CDR3 bases are TGTGCCATCAGTGGACAGAACCAAGAGACCCAGTACTTC. As protein: CAISGQNQETQYF.

This clone was recorded at least ten times. This rearrangement joins TRBV7-2 to TRBJ2-5; no firm D call. Germline values: CDR1 SGHTA, CDR2 FQGNSA. The V and J ends lost 5 bases and 4 bases respectively, with 17 bases between them. The CDR3 loop spans 15 amino acids. CDR3: CASSRGGLSGETQYF. For the CDR3, the DNA is TGTGCCAGCAGCCGTGGCGGATTGAGTGGAGAGACCCAGTACTTC.

By sample share, this clone is medium-sized. This CDR3 reads CASSNGMADTQYF. CDR3 nucleotide sequence: TGTGCCAGCAGTAATGGCATGGCAGATACGCAGTATTTT. V is TRBV6-1 and J is TRBJ2-3; D unresolved. Per germline, CDR1 MNHNS and CDR2 SASEGT. The V end lost 5 bases, the J end lost 4 bases, and 10 bases lay between the germline ends. This CDR3 has 13 amino acids.

This clone was seen ten or more times. The rearrangement joins TRBV10-1 to TRBJ2-1, with 9 bases lining up with TRBD2. The CDR3 is 18 residues long. The V gene end was trimmed by 8 bases and the J gene end by 5 bases; junction bases not matched to a gene: 19. CDR1 is WNHNN and CDR2 is SYGVQD in the germline V gene (reference sequence). The CDR3 DNA sequence: TGCGCCAGCCCTGCCGACCACCGGCATGCGGGAGGGAACAATGAGCAGTTCTTC. Translated, it gives CASPADHRHAGGNNEQFF.

This clone was seen many times. The rearrangement joins TRBV19 to TRBJ2-1; 7 nucleotides match TRBD1. J gave up 5 bases and V 4 bases, and 5 bases lay outside the gene matches. This CDR3 has 14 residues. Germline CDR1 is LNHDA and CDR2 is SQIVND (reference sequence). This CDR3 is CASSTYTGDNEQFF. In nucleotides, the CDR3 is TGTGCCAGTAGTACCTATACAGGGGACAATGAGCAGTTCTTC.

This clone was seen repeatedly, ten times or more. At one end the junction does not follow the germline gene, possibly because of a read error. The chain couples TRBV6-5 to TRBJ2-2, with a weak D call TRBD2 (7 bases). This CDR3 has 16 amino acids. Germline loops: CDR1 MNHEY, CDR2 SVGAGI. The CDR3 region is CASSYSRGGNTGELFF. CDR3 bases: TGTGCCAGCAGCTACTCAAGGGGGGGTAACACCGGGGAGCTGTTTTTT.

The chain combines TRBV6-1 with TRBJ2-7, with D possibly called TRBD1 or TRBD2 (6 bases each). This CDR3 comprises 16 residues. CDR1 and CDR2 (germline): MNHNS, SASEGT. Between the trimmed V and J ends, which lost 8 bases and 5 bases, there was a span of 25 bases. The CDR3 here is CASWTWGDTGRNEQYF. CDR3 nucleotide sequence: TGTGCCAGCTGGACCTGGGGGGACACAGGGCGGAACGAGCAGTACTTC.

This clone is labeled medium-sized. The rearrangement joins TRBV6-6 to TRBJ2-3; 9 nucleotides align to TRBD1. V dropped 0 bases and J dropped 2; count of bases not matched to a gene: 3. Germline V gene sequence: CDR1 MNHNY, CDR2 SVGAGI (reference sequence). This CDR3 is 16 amino acids long. The CDR3 region is CASSYSIQGATDTQYF. CDR3 DNA sequence: TGTGCCAGCAGTTACTCGATACAGGGGGCCACAGATACGCAGTATTTT.

The V call is TRBV25-1, the J call TRBJ1-1; TRBD1 might be the D (6 bases). V lost 6 bases, J lost 0 bases, and 11 bases lay in between. The germline gives CDR1 MGHDK, CDR2 SYGVNS. The CDR3 length is 14 residues. The CDR3 region has the DNA TGTGCCAGCAGCCCCGGACAGTTGAACACTGAAGCTTTCTTT. The encoded protein is CASSPGQLNTEAFF.

At least ten counts were recorded for this clone. The sample carries other DNA sequences with the same CDR3. The chain couples TRBV5-1 to TRBJ2-2, with D hard to call. CDR3 length equals 15 residues. The V gene lost 4 bases and the J gene lost 6 bases, with 16 bases spanning the gap. From germline, CDR1 is SGHRS and CDR2 YFSETQ. The CDR3 here is CASSQRSTGAGELFF. For the CDR3, the DNA is TGCGCCAGCAGCCAGCGCAGTACTGGAGCCGGGGAGCTGTTTTTT.